This T cell receptor beta chain was documented in a study of CD8 T cells in Susac syndrome. The CD8+ and CD4+ T cells were negatively isolated, with the TEMRA cells enriched by FACS. With random hexamers, 0.5 to 1 ug RNA was reverse transcribed. TCRdb processed the immunoSEQ multiplex PCR reads anew with MiXCR; each CDR3 protein has one entry. The sample lists under 250,000 distinct CDR3 sequences, around 93% occurring once. This CDR3 comprises 15 residues. CDR1 is SGHTA, CDR2 FQGNSA, per germline. Trimming took off 5 bases at V and 4 bases at J, with 17 bases between the two ends. The chain has TRBV7-2 and TRBJ1-1, with D unclear. This TCR derives from a human donor with multiple sclerosis. Material for sequencing was CD4+ T cells from PBMCs. CDR3 DNA sequence: TGTGCCAGCAGCGAAACTCCTGGGAGGGTCACTGAAGCTTTCTTT. Amino acids: CASSETPGRVTEAFF.